What follows are 26 T cell receptor beta chains derived from one specimen sequenced in a study of T cells in Graves' hyperthyroidism and ophthalmopathy. Researchers took RNA transcripts and amplified the TCR beta CDR3 regions from them. An initial round of RT-PCR targeting the TCR CDR3 relied on the HTBI primer set. Each CDR3 protein is one row after TCRdb ran MiXCR on the multiplex PCR reads. This table has around 440,000 distinct CDR3 sequences, 15% to 18% appearing once. Sample: blood. Receptors were obtained from a woman aged 18-29 years with Graves' hyperthyroidism.

There are many counts of this clonotype. The chain uses TRBV28 and TRBJ2-5; 10 bases map to TRBD1. V lost 5 bases, J lost 7 bases, and 7 bases stayed unmatched. Germline V lookup: CDR1 MDHEN, CDR2 SYDVKM. The CDR3 sequence is 14 residues long. In DNA, the CDR3 is TGTGCCAGCAGTCGGGACAGGGGATTGAGGACCCAGTACTTC. It is translated as CASSRDRGLRTQYF.

This clonotype showed up many times. The chain recombines TRBV11-2 with TRBJ2-7, with 7 bases that match TRBD1. Germline trimming cut 0 bases from V and 4 bases from J; bases unmatched to any gene: 6. The length of the CDR3 is 15 residues. Germline CDR1 reads SGHAT; CDR2 reads FQNNGV. The CDR3 nucleotides are TGTGCCAGCAGCTTAGAGACAGGGACGTTTTACGAGCAGTACTTC. Translation: CASSLETGTFYEQYF.

In its sample, this clonotype was seen many times. The CDR3 region is CASSQGDKMKGQPQHF. Written as DNA, the CDR3 is TGTGCCAGCAGTCAAGGGGACAAGATGAAGGGGCAGCCCCAGCATTTT. The gene calls are TRBV27 and TRBJ1-5; possible D gene TRBD1, 6 bases. CDR3 length equals 16 residues. V lost 5 bases to trimming and J lost 7 bases, with 21 bases between them. Germline V gene lookup returns CDR1 MNHEY and CDR2 SMNVEV (reference sequence).

This clonotype came up a few times. V gene TRBV28 combines with J gene TRBJ1-4; D is unresolved. Trimming pared 5 bases from V and 6 bases from J, leaving 13 bases between. The CDR3 spans 14 residues. Germline lookup yields CDR1 MDHEN and CDR2 SYDVKM. DNA of the CDR3: TGTGCCAGCAGTCCCTCGGGTGGGGATGAAAAACTGTTTTTT. Translated, it gives CASSPSGGDEKLFF.

About this clonotype: This may be a read error: a much more frequent sequence differs by one nucleotide. The chain joins TRBV12-3 or TRBV12-4 to TRBJ2-7; D unclear. The end of the DNA aligns better with TRBJ2-1, so the J call may be wrong. CDR3 length: 14 amino acids. The CDR3 DNA sequence: TGTGCCAGCAGTTTCGGAACATCCAACTACGAGCAGTTCTTC. Amino acids: CASSFGTSNYEQFF.

With regard to this clonotype: A much larger clone lies a single base off, so this may be a read error. This chain connects TRBV20-1 to TRBJ2-3; D gene ambiguous. Germline lookup yields CDR1 DFQATT and CDR2 SNEGSKA (reference sequence). The CDR3 extends over 12 amino acids. For the CDR3, the DNA is TGCAGTGTCGACATGAGCATAGATACGCAGTATTTT. Translating it yields CSVDMSIDTQYF.

The J gene is TRBJ1-4, the V gene TRBV24-1, with a possible D match to TRBD1 (6 bases). In germline, CDR1 is KGHDR, CDR2 SFDVKD. The length of the CDR3 is 12 residues. The germline V and J ends were trimmed by 7 bases and 7 bases, with 9 bases remaining between them. The CDR3: CATSGQSEKLFF. The CDR3 DNA reads as TGTGCCACCAGCGGACAGAGTGAAAAACTGTTTTTT.

The CDR3 nucleotides are TGTGCCAGCAGCTTGGGCCCAGCGGGAGGGAATGAGCAGTTCTTC. This encodes CASSLGPAGGNEQFF. V gene TRBV5-8 combines with J gene TRBJ2-1; the match to TRBD2 covers 10 bases. This CDR3 comprises 15 residues. Germline CDR1 reads SGHTS; CDR2 reads YDEGEE. With V trimmed by 0 bases and J by 7 bases, 4 bases remained unmatched.

This clonotype occurred many times. The chain uses TRBV6-5 and TRBJ2-5; 8 bases match TRBD2. The CDR3 covers 16 residues. V trimming: 1 base; J trimming: 4 bases; junction bases outside the gene matches: 8. Germline V lookup: CDR1 MNHEY, CDR2 SVGAGI. The DNA of the CDR3 is TGTGCCAGCAGTTACTTGGCGGGAGGTGCGGGAGAGACCCAGTACTTC. Protein sequence: CASSYLAGGAGETQYF.

The gene calls are TRBV4-1 and TRBJ2-5; D unclear. Looked up from germline, CDR1 is MGHRA and CDR2 is YSYEKL. Trimming shortened V by 3 bases and J by 4 bases, and 15 bases separated the two germline ends. The CDR3 runs 15 residues. This CDR3 is CASSHSPRSPETQYF. CDR3 nucleotides: TGCGCCAGCAGCCACTCCCCTAGGTCCCCAGAGACCCAGTACTTC.

This clonotype was recorded at least ten times. The J gene is TRBJ1-6, the V gene TRBV28, with D perhaps TRBD1 (6 bases). Germline CDR1 is MDHEN and CDR2 is SYDVKM. Trimming pared 4 bases from V and 14 bases from J, leaving 12 bases between. There are 12 residues in the CDR3. CDR3 in amino acids: CASSSGEDTLHF. The CDR3 DNA is TGTGCCAGCAGTTCAGGGGAGGACACCCTCCACTTT.

This clonotype was recorded many times. The V call is TRBV24-1, the J call TRBJ2-1; TRBD1 matches 9 bases. V was clipped by 3 bases and J by 8 bases; unmatched bases: 7. CDR1 and CDR2 from the germline V gene are KGHDR and SFDVKD. The CDR3 runs 15 residues. The CDR3 bases are TGTGCCACCAGTGATGCCGGGACAGGGTCAGATGAGCAGTTCTTC. This gives the protein CATSDAGTGSDEQFF.

J is TRBJ1-2 and V is TRBV20-1; weak D call: TRBD1 (5 bases). The CDR3 covers 14 residues. V was trimmed by 0 bases and J by 6 bases, leaving 14 bases between them. The V gene's germline CDR1 is DFQATT and CDR2 SNEGSKA (reference sequence). CDR3 sequence (DNA): TGCAGTGCTAGAGACTCCGGGACTAGTGATGGCTACACCTTC. Translating it yields CSARDSGTSDGYTF.

The sample holds a few counts of this clonotype. This chain connects TRBV5-4 to TRBJ1-1, with a weak D call TRBD1 (5 bases). CDR1 is SGHNT, CDR2 YYREEE, per germline (reference sequence). V gave up 4 bases and J gave up 2 bases, with 18 bases separating them. CDR3 size: 16 residues. For the CDR3, the DNA is TGTGCCAGCAGCCTACCGTCGACAGAGATAAACACTGAAGCTTTCTTT. This sequence encodes CASSLPSTEINTEAFF.

There are many counts of this clonotype. The chain links TRBV7-9 to TRBJ2-2; D is unresolved. The CDR3 sequence is 16 residues long. Germline V gene lookup returns CDR1 SEHNR and CDR2 FQNEAQ (reference sequence). Deletions cut 4 bases from V and 0 bases from J, with 12 bases between. The CDR3 spells CASSSYGRTNTGELFF. The CDR3 bases are TGTGCCAGCAGCTCCTATGGACGGACGAACACCGGGGAGCTGTTTTTT.

The chain links TRBV18 to TRBJ2-1; 9 bases align to TRBD1. V was pared by 5 bases and J by 8 bases, with 4 bases of the junction left unmatched. Germline CDR1 KGHSH, CDR2 LQKENI. The CDR3 spans 13 residues. The CDR3 loop is CASSTDRGDEQFF. DNA of the CDR3: TGTGCCAGCTCAACGGACAGGGGCGATGAGCAGTTCTTC.

This clonotype was picked up a small number of times. This sequence joins TRBV18 and TRBJ1-6; D unclear. The CDR3 spans 15 residues. The germline gives CDR1 KGHSH, CDR2 LQKENI. V lost 3 bases to trimming and J lost 14 bases, with 20 bases between them. The CDR3 region has the DNA TGTGCCAGCTCACCGGGGTCGGCTCTCCCCTCCTCCCTCCACTTT. Protein sequence: CASSPGSALPSSLHF.

This clonotype was observed at least ten times. CDR3 bases: TGTGCCAGCAGCCTGTTCCGGGACAGGGCGAATCAGCCCCAGCATTTT. This sequence encodes CASSLFRDRANQPQHF. The chain uses TRBV28 and TRBJ1-5; 9 bases line up with TRBD1. The CDR3 extends over 16 amino acids. V shed 6 bases and J 4 bases; nucleotides not matched to a gene: 10. The germline CDR1 and CDR2 sequences are MDHEN and SYDVKM.

This clonotype has just a few counts. This chain's CDR3 is CSAPDRGLELFF. CDR3 nucleotides: TGCAGTGCTCCGGACAGGGGTTTGGAGCTGTTTTTT. The chain has TRBV20-1 and TRBJ2-2, with 9 bases matching TRBD1. The germline CDR1 and CDR2 sequences are DFQATT and SNEGSKA (reference sequence). CDR3 size: 12 residues. J lost 10 bases, V lost 5 bases, and 5 bases had no gene match.

Many counts were recorded for this clonotype. J is TRBJ2-5 and V is TRBV3-1, with 10 bases aligning to TRBD2. Germline CDR1 and CDR2: LGHDT and YNNKEL (reference sequence). The CDR3 is 15 amino acids. Trimming removed 0 bases from V and 3 bases from J; junction bases left unmatched: 1. CDR3 region: CASSQEGLAEETQYF. In nucleotides, the CDR3 is TGTGCCAGCAGCCAAGAAGGACTAGCGGAAGAGACCCAGTACTTC.

The sample holds many counts of this clonotype. The chain uses TRBV7-9 and TRBJ1-4; TRBD1 is a possible D gene (5 bases). Looked up from germline, CDR1 is SEHNR and CDR2 is FQNEAQ (reference sequence). Deletions cut 3 bases from V and 5 bases from J, with 10 bases between. This CDR3 region has 14 residues. CDR3 loop: CASSLTASNEKLFF. Here the CDR3 DNA reads TGTGCCAGCAGCTTGACAGCTAGCAATGAAAAACTGTTTTTT.

The J gene is TRBJ1-2, the V gene TRBV6-1, with D perhaps matching TRBD1 (6 bases). Germline values: CDR1 MNHNS, CDR2 SASEGT. Between the trimmed V and J ends, which lost 5 bases and 4 bases, there was a span of 14 bases. CDR3 length: 14 residues. The CDR3 DNA follows: TGTGCCAGCAGTCCTCACAGGGTTTTCTATGGCTACACCTTC. Protein: CASSPHRVFYGYTF.

This clonotype was detected only a few times. The genes are TRBV14 and TRBJ2-1; 11 bases map to TRBD2. In germline, CDR1 is SGHDN, CDR2 FVKESK. V shed 0 bases and J 4 bases; nucleotides not matched to a gene: 11. CDR3 size: 19 residues. The CDR3 region is CASSQEAWGASGRYNEQFF. CDR3 nucleotide sequence: TGTGCCAGCAGCCAAGAGGCCTGGGGGGCTAGCGGGAGGTACAATGAGCAGTTCTTC.

The chain recombines TRBV4-1 with TRBJ1-4; D gene ambiguous. Germline lookup yields CDR1 MGHRA and CDR2 YSYEKL. Trimming pared 3 bases from V and 4 bases from J, leaving 15 bases between. The CDR3 is made up of 16 amino acids. DNA of the CDR3: TGCGCCAGCAGCCAGGGTACCGGGCTTGGTAATGAAAAACTGTTTTTT. Translated, it gives CASSQGTGLGNEKLFF.

V is TRBV9 and J is TRBJ2-1; TRBD2 matches at 7 bases. This CDR3 comprises 16 residues. The V and J ends lost 4 bases and 4 bases, in that order; junction bases with no gene match: 11. Germline loops: CDR1 SGDLS, CDR2 YYNGEE. CDR3 DNA: TGTGCCAGCAGCAGTGTTTGGGGGAGGGAGTACAATGAGCAGTTCTTC. Translating it yields CASSSVWGREYNEQFF.

This clonotype was observed many times. The chain carries TRBV5-6 and TRBJ2-7, with D unclear. The germline V gene encodes CDR1 SGHDT and CDR2 YYEEEE. Trimming stripped 4 bases from V and 1 base from J, with 12 bases between. The CDR3 is made up of 14 amino acids. CDR3 sequence reads: CASSTPDGSYEQYF. The CDR3, as DNA: TGTGCCAGCAGCACTCCGGACGGATCCTACGAGCAGTACTTC.